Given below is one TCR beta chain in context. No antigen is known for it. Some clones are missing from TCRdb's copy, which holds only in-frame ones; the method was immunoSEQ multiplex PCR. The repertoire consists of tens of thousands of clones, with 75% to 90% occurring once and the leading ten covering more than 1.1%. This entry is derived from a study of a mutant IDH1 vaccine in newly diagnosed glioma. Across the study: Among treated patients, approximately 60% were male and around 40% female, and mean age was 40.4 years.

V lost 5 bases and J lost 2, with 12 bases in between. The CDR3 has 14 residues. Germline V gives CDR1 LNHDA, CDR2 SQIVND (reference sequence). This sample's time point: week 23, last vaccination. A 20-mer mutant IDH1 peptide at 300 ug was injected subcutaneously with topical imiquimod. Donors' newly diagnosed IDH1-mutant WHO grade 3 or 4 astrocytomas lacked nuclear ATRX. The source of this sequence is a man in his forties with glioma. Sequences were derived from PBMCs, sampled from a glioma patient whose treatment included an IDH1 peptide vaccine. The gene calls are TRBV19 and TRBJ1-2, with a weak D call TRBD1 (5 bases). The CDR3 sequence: CASSHGDGNYGYTF. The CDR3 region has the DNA TGTGCCAGTAGTCACGGGGACGGAAACTATGGCTACACCTTC.